This T cell receptor (beta chain) was sequenced during a study of T-cell memory formation after mild COVID-19. For this clonotype: Its antigen is not known.

The CDR3 sequence is 15 residues long. In germline, CDR1 is SGHRS, CDR2 YFSETQ. Trimming removed 4 bases from V and 7 bases from J, with 15 bases in between. TCRdb used MiXCR to reprocess the 5' RACE reads, holding one entry per CDR3 protein. The data hold 150,000 to 200,000 distinct CDR3 sequences, with under 14% observed a single time. Study-wide results and caveats: Clones contracting over day 15 to 85 were CD4/CD8 balanced, with later expanders leaning CD4+. Some clones that responded turned up in pre-infection memory, which suggests that cross-reactive memory joined in. Day 37-peaking second-wave clones had unconfirmed SARS-CoV-2 specificity.

The chain recombines TRBV5-1 with TRBJ1-6; TRBD1 is a possible D gene (5 bases). The sample taken for sequencing was PBMCs or a T cell subset sorted from them (not recorded which). This sequence was found in a young man who had mild COVID-19 (a few samples of this study predate the infection). Cell type and time point are not known. The CDR3 DNA reads TGCGCCAGCAGCCCCGAGGGCCAGGGAAATTCACCCCTCCACTTT. This gives the protein CASSPEGQGNSPLHF.